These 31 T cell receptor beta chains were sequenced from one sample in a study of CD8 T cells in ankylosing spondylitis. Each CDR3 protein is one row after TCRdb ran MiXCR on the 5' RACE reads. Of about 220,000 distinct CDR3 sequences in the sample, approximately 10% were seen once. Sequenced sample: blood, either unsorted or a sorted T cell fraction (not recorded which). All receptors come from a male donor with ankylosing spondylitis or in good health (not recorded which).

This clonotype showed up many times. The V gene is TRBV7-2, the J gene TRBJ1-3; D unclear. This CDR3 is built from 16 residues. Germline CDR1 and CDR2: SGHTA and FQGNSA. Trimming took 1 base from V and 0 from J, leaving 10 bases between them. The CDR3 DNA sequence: TGTGCCAGCAGCTTAGGCGGTACTAGCTCTGGAAACACCATATATTTT. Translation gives CASSLGGTSSGNTIYF. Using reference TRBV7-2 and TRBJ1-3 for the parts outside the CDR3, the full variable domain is GAGVSQSPSNKVTEKGKDVELRCDPISGHTALYWYRQSLGQGLEFLIYFQGNSAPDKSGLPSDRFSAERTGGSVSTLTIQRTQQEDSAVYLCASSLGGTSSGNTIYFGEGSWLTVV.

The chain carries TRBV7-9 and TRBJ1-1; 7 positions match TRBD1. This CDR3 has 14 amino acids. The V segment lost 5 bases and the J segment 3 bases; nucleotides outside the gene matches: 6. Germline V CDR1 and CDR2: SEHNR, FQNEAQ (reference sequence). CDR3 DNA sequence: TGTGCCAGCAGCGATTCAGGGGGGCACACTGAAGCTTTCTTT. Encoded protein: CASSDSGGHTEAFF.

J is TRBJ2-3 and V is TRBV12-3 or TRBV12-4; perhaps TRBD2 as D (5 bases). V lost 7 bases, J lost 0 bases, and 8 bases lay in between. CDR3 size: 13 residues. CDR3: CASNGESTDTQYF. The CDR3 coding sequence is TGTGCCAGCAACGGGGAAAGCACAGATACGCAGTATTTT.

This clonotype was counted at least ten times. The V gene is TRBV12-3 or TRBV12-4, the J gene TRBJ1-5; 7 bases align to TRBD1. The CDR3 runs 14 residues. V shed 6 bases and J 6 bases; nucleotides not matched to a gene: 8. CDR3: CASSPPGGTQPQHF. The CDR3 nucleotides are TGTGCCAGCAGCCCACCAGGGGGTACTCAGCCCCAGCATTTT.

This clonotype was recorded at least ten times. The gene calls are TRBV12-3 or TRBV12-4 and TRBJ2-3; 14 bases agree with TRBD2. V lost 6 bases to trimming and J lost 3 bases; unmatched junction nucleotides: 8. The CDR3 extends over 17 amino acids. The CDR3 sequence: CASSPGTSGGGTDTQYF. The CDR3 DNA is TGTGCCAGCAGCCCCGGGACTAGCGGGGGTGGTACAGATACGCAGTATTTT.

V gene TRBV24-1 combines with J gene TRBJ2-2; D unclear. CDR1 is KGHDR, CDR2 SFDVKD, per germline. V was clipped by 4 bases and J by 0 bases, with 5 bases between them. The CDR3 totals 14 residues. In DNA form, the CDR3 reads TGTGCCACCAGTGAAGGGCCGAACACCGGGGAGCTGTTTTTT. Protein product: CATSEGPNTGELFF.

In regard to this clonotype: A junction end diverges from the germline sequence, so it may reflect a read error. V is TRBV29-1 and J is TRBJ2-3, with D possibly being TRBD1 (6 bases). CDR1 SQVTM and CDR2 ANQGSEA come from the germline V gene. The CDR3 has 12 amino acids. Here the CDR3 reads CSEGDIADPQYF. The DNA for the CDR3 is TGCAGCGAGGGGGATATCGCAGATCCGCAGTATTTT.

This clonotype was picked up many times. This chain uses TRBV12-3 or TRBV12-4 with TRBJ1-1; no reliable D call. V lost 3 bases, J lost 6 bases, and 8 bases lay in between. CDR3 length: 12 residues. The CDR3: CASSFVSPEAFF. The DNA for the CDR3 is TGTGCCAGCAGTTTTGTGAGCCCTGAAGCTTTCTTT.

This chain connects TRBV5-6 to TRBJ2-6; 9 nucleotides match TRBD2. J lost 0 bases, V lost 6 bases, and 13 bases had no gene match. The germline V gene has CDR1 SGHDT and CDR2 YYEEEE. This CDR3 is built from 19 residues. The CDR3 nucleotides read TGTGCCAGCAACCCCGAGCGGGGGGCCCAACTCTCTGGGGCCAACGTCCTGACTTTC. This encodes CASNPERGAQLSGANVLTF.

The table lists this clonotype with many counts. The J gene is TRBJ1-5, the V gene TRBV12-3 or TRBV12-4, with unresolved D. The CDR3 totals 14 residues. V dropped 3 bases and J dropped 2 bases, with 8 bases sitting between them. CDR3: CASSFPARNQPQHF. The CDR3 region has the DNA TGTGCCAGCAGTTTCCCCGCTCGCAATCAGCCCCAGCATTTT.

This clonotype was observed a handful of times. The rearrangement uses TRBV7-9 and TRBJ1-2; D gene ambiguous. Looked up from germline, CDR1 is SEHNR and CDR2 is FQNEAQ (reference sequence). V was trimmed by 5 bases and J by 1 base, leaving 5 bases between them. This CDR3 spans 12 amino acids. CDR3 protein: CASSNYNYGYTF. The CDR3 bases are TGTGCCAGCAGCAACTATAACTATGGCTACACCTTC.

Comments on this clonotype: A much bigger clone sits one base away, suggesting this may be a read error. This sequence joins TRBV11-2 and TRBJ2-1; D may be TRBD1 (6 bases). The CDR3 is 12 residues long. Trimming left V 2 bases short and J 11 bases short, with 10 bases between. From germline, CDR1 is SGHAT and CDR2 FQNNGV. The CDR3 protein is CASSLQGKKQFF. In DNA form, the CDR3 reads TGTGCCAGCAGCTTACAGGGGAAGAAGCAGTTCTTC.

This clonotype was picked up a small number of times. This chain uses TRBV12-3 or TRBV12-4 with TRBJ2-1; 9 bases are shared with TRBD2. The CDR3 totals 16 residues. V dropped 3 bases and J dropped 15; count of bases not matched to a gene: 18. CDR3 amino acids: CASSFERGGGASVLFF. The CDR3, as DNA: TGTGCCAGCAGTTTCGAGCGGGGCGGGGGGGCCTCCGTGCTGTTCTTC.

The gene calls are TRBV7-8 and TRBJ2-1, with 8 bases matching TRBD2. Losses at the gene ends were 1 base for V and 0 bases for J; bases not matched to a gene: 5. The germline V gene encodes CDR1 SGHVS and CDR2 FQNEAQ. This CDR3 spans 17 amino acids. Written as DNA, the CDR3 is TGTGCCAGCAGCTTAGGCGGCGGGGGGAGCTCCTACAATGAGCAGTTCTTC. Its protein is CASSLGGGGSSYNEQFF.

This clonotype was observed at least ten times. In nucleotides, the CDR3 is TGCAGTGCTTGCCAGCGTAGTGGGCGCACAGATACGCAGTATTTT. Its translation: CSACQRSGRTDTQYF. This chain links TRBV20-1 with TRBJ2-3; no clear D gene. V lost 5 bases to trimming and J lost 1 base, with 16 bases between them. The CDR3 is 15 amino acids. CDR1 and CDR2 from the germline V gene are DFQATT and SNEGSKA (reference sequence).

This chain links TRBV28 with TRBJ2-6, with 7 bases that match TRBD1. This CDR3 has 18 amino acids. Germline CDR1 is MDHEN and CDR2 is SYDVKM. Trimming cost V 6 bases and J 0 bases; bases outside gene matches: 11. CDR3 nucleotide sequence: TGTGCCAGCAGCCTGGCCGGGACAGTAAGCTCTGGGGCCAACGTCCTGACTTTC. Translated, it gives CASSLAGTVSSGANVLTF.

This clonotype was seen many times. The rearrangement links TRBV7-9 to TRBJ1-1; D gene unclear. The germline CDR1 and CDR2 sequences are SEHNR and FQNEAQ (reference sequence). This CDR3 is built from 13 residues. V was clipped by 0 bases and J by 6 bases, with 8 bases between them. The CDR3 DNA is TGTGCCAGCAGCTTAGCCGCGTCGGCTGAAGCTTTCTTT. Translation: CASSLAASAEAFF.

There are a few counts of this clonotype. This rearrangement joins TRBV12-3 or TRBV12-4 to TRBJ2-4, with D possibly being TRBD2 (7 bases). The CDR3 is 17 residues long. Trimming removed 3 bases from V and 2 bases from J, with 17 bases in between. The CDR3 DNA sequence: TGTGCCAGCAGTTTCATCCGGGGGGACACACCCAAAAACATTCAGTACTTC. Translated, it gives CASSFIRGDTPKNIQYF.

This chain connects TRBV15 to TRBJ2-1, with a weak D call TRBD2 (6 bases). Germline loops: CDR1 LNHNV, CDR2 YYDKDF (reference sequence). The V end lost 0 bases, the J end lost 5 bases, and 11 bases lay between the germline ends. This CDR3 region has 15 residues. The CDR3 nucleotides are TGTGCCACCAGCAGAGATTCACGGACTAACAATGAGCAGTTCTTC. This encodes CATSRDSRTNNEQFF.

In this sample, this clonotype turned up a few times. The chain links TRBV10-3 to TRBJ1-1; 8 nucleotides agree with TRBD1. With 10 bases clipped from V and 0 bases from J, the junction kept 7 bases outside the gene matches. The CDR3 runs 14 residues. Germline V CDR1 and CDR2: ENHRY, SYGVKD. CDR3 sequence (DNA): TGTGCCACTATGACAGGGGCCATGAACACTGAAGCTTTCTTT. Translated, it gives CATMTGAMNTEAFF.

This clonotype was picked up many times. DNA of the CDR3: TGTGCCAGCAGTTTGTCAGGGCAGAGCTACGAGCAGTACTTC. Its translation is CASSLSGQSYEQYF. The chain combines TRBV27 with TRBJ2-7; D is perhaps TRBD1 (5 bases). V lost 3 bases and J 3 bases, leaving 12 bases between the germline ends. The CDR3 runs 14 residues. Per germline, CDR1 MNHEY and CDR2 SMNVEV (reference sequence).

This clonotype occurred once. CDR3 residues: CASSSQGWYGYTF. In nucleotides, the CDR3 is TGTGCCAGCAGCTCGCAGGGTTGGTATGGCTACACCTTC. The V and J genes are TRBV5-6 and TRBJ1-2, with D perhaps TRBD1 (5 bases). Per the germline V gene, CDR1 is SGHDT and CDR2 is YYEEEE. CDR3 length: 13 amino acids. Trimming pared 3 bases from V and 5 bases from J, leaving 11 bases between.

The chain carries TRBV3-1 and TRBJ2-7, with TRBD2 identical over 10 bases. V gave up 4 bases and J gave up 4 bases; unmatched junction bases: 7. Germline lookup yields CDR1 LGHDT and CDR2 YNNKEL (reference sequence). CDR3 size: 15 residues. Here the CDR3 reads CASSLSVAGGYEQYF. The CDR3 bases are TGTGCCAGCAGCCTGTCGGTAGCGGGGGGATACGAGCAGTACTTC.

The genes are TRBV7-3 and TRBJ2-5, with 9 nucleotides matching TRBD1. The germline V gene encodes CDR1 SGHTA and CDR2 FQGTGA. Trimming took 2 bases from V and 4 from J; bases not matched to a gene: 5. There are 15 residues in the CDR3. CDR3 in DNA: TGTGCCAGCAGCTTAGGGGACAGGGCAGCAGAGACCCAGTACTTC. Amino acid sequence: CASSLGDRAAETQYF.

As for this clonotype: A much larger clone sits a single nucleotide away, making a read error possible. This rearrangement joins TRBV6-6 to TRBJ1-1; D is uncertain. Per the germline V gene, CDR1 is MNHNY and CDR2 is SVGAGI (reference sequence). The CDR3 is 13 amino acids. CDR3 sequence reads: CGSIRTVNTEAFF. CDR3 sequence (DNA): TGTGGCAGCATACGAACGGTAAACACTGAAGCTTTCTTT.

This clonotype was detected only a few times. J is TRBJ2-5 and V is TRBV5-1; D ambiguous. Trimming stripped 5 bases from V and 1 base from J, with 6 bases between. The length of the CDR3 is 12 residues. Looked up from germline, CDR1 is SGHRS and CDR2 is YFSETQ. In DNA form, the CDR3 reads TGCGCCAGCAGAGAGATCCAAGAGACCCAGTACTTC. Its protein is CASREIQETQYF.

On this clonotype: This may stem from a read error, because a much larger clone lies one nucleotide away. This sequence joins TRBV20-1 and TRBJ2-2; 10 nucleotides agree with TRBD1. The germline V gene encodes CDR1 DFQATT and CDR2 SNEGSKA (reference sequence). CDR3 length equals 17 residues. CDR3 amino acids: CCARDRETGGWTGELFF. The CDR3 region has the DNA TGCTGTGCTAGAGATCGGGAGACAGGGGGCTGGACCGGGGAGCTGTTTTTT.

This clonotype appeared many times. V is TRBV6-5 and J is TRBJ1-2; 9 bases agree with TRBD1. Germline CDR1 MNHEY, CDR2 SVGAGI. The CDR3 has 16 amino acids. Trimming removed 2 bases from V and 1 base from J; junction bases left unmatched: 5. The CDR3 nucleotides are TGTGCCAGCAGTTACCTGGGACAGGGCGTTAACTATGGCTACACCTTC. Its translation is CASSYLGQGVNYGYTF.

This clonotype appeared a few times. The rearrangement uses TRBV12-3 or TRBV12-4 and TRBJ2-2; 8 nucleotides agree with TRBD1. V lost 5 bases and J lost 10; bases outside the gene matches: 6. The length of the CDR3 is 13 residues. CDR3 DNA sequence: TGTGCCAGCAGTCCCCAGGGGGCGGAGGAGCTGTTTTTT. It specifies CASSPQGAEELFF.

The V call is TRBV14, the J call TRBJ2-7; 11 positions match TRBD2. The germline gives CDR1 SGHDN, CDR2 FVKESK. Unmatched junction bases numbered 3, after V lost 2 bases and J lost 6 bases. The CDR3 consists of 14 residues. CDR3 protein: CASSQFGLAGEQYF. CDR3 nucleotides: TGTGCCAGCAGCCAATTTGGACTAGCGGGCGAGCAGTACTTC.

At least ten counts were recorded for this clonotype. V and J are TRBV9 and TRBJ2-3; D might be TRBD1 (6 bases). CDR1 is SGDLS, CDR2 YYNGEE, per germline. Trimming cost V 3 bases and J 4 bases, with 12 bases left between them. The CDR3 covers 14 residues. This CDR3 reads CASSARTEADTQYF. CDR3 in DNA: TGTGCCAGCAGCGCCCGGACAGAGGCAGATACGCAGTATTTT. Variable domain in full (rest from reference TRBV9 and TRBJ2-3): DSGVTQTPKHLITATGQRVTLRCSPRSGDLSVYWYQQSLDQGLQFLIQYYNGEERAKGNILERFSAQQFPDLHSELNLSSLELGDSALYFCASSARTEADTQYFGPGTRLTVL.